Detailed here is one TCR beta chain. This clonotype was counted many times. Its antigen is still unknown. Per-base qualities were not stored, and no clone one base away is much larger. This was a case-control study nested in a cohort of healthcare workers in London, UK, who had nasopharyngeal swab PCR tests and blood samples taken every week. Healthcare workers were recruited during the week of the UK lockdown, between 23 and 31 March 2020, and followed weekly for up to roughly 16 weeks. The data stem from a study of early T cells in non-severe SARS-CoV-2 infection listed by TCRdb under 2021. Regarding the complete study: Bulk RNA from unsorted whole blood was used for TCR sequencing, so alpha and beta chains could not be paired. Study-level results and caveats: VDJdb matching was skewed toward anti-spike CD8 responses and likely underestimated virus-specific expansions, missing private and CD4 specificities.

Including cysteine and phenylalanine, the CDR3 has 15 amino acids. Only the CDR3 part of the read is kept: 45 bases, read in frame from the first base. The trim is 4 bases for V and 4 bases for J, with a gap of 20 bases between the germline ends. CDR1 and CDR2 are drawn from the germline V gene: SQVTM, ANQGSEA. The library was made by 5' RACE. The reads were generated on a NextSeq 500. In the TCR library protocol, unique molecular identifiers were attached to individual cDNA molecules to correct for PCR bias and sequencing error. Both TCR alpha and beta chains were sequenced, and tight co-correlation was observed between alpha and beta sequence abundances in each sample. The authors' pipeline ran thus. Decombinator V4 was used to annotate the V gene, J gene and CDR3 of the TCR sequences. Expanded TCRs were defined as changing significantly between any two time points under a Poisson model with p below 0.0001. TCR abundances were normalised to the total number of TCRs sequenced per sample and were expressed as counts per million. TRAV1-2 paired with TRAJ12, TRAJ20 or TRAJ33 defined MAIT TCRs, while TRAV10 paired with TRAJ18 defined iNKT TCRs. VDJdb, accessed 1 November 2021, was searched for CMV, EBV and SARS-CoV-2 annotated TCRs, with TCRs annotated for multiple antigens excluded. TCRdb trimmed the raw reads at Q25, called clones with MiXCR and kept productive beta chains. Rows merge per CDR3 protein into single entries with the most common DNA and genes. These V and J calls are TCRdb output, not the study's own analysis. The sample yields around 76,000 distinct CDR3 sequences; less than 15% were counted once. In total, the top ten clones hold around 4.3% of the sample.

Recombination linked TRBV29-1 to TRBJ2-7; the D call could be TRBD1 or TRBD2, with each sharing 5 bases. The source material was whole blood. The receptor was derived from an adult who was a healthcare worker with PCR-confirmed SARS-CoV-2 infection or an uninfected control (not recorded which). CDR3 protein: CSVVGVPYEGYEQYF. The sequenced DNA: TGCAGCGTTGTAGGGGTCCCTTACGAGGGTTACGAGCAGTACTTC.